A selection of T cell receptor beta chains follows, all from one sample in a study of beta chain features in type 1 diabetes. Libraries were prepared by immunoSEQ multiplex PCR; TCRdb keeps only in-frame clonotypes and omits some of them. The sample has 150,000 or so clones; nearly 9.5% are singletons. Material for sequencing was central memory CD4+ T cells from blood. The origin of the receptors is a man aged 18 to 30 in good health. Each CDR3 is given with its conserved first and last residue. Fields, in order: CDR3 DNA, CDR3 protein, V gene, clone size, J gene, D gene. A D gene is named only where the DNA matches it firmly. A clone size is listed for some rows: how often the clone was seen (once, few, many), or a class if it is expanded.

cdr3_nt: TGTGCCAGCAGAGCCGGGACAGTGAACACCGGGGAGCTGTTTTTT
cdr3_aa: CASRAGTVNTGELFF
v_call: TRBV5-4
clone_size: few
j_call: TRBJ2-2
d_call: TRBD1

cdr3_nt: TGTGCCAGCAGCCAACAGGGGAACTACAATGAGCAGTTCTTC
cdr3_aa: CASSQQGNYNEQFF
v_call: TRBV11-3
clone_size: few
j_call: TRBJ2-1
d_call: TRBD1

cdr3_nt: TGTGCCAGCAGCCGCGGATGGACAGGGGCTGAGACCCAGTACTTC
cdr3_aa: CASSRGWTGAETQYF
v_call: TRBV7-2
clone_size: .
j_call: TRBJ2-5
d_call: TRBD1

cdr3_nt: TGCGCCAGCAGCGAACCTAGCGGGGAAGAGACCCAGTACTTC
cdr3_aa: CASSEPSGEETQYF
v_call: TRBV5-1
clone_size: few
j_call: TRBJ2-5
d_call: TRBD2

cdr3_nt: TGCGCCAGCAGCCAAGCAGCACAAGAGGGATACGAGCAGTACTTC
cdr3_aa: CASSQAAQEGYEQYF
v_call: TRBV4-3
clone_size: many
j_call: TRBJ2-7
d_call: .

cdr3_nt: TGCGCCACCTCAGGGGATCAAGAGACCCAGTACTTC
cdr3_aa: CATSGDQETQYF
v_call: TRBV5-1
clone_size: .
j_call: TRBJ2-5
d_call: .

cdr3_nt: TGTGCCAGCAGTGCGGGGACGGGGGACCAAGAGACCCAGTACTTC
cdr3_aa: CASSAGTGDQETQYF
v_call: TRBV2
clone_size: .
j_call: TRBJ2-5
d_call: .

cdr3_nt: TGCGCCAGCAGTGAGTTGCAGTTCTACGAGCAGTACTTC
cdr3_aa: CASSELQFYEQYF
v_call: TRBV10-2
clone_size: .
j_call: TRBJ2-7
d_call: .

cdr3_nt: TGTGCCAGCTCACGAGGGACAGGGGACGGGCAGCCCCAGCATTTT
cdr3_aa: CASSRGTGDGQPQHF
v_call: TRBV18
clone_size: few
j_call: TRBJ1-5
d_call: TRBD1

cdr3_nt: TGTGCCAGTAAGGAGGTTAGGGGGAATAATGAGCAGTTCTTC
cdr3_aa: CASKEVRGNNEQFF
v_call: TRBV19
clone_size: few
j_call: TRBJ2-1
d_call: .

cdr3_nt: TGCAGCAAACCACCCCGCGGACGGGAGGGCACCGGGGAGCTGTTTTTT
cdr3_aa: CSKPPRGREGTGELFF
v_call: TRBV29-1
clone_size: few
j_call: TRBJ2-2
d_call: TRBD2

cdr3_nt: TGTGCCAGCAGCGTAGCCCTAGCGGGGGGAATAGAGACCCAGTACTTC
cdr3_aa: CASSVALAGGIETQYF
v_call: TRBV9
clone_size: many
j_call: TRBJ2-5
d_call: TRBD2

cdr3_nt: TGTGCCAGCAGCTCTATGGACAGGGCTTCCTATGGCTACACCTTC
cdr3_aa: CASSSMDRASYGYTF
v_call: TRBV7-9
clone_size: .
j_call: TRBJ1-2
d_call: TRBD1

cdr3_nt: TGCGCCAGCAGCCTGTCGACAGGGGGCCTCGAGCAGTACTTC
cdr3_aa: CASSLSTGGLEQYF
v_call: TRBV5-1
clone_size: .
j_call: TRBJ2-7
d_call: TRBD1

cdr3_nt: TGTGCCAGCATGCTGGGGGCGAGCAATCAGCCCCAGCATTTT
cdr3_aa: CASMLGASNQPQHF
v_call: TRBV28
clone_size: .
j_call: TRBJ1-5
d_call: .

cdr3_nt: TGTGCCAGCAGCTTAGTATCGTCTAGCGGGGCCTACGAGCAGTACTTC
cdr3_aa: CASSLVSSSGAYEQYF
v_call: TRBV7-2
clone_size: few
j_call: TRBJ2-7
d_call: TRBD2

cdr3_nt: TGCGCCAGCAGCCCCAGGGCGGCAGGGTGGAATTCACCCCTCCACTTT
cdr3_aa: CASSPRAAGWNSPLHF
v_call: TRBV4-3
clone_size: few
j_call: TRBJ1-6
d_call: .

cdr3_nt: TGTGCCAGCAGTTTACCGGTATCCTATGGCTACACCTTC
cdr3_aa: CASSLPVSYGYTF
v_call: TRBV28
clone_size: .
j_call: TRBJ1-2
d_call: .

cdr3_nt: TGTGCCAGCAGCTTACAGGGGACCGGGGAGCTGTTTTTT
cdr3_aa: CASSLQGTGELFF
v_call: TRBV7-8
clone_size: few
j_call: TRBJ2-2
d_call: .

cdr3_nt: TGTGCCAGCAGCGTGGGACAGAGGGATGGCTACACCTTC
cdr3_aa: CASSVGQRDGYTF
v_call: TRBV7-9
clone_size: few
j_call: TRBJ1-2
d_call: TRBD1

cdr3_nt: TGCAGCGTTCGACGGCGGGATATGAACACTGAAGCTTTCTTT
cdr3_aa: CSVRRRDMNTEAFF
v_call: TRBV29-1
clone_size: few
j_call: TRBJ1-1
d_call: .

cdr3_nt: TGTGCCAGCAGCTTGGGACAGGCTGCCTACGAGCAGTACTTC
cdr3_aa: CASSLGQAAYEQYF
v_call: TRBV7-2
clone_size: .
j_call: TRBJ2-7
d_call: TRBD1

cdr3_nt: TGTGCCAGCAGCAAAAGCCCGACAGGGGCTGCCTATGGCTACACCTTC
cdr3_aa: CASSKSPTGAAYGYTF
v_call: TRBV7-2
clone_size: few
j_call: TRBJ1-2
d_call: TRBD1

cdr3_nt: TGTGCCAGTAGGGGGCAGGGAGGAAGCAATCAGCCCCAGCATTTT
cdr3_aa: CASRGQGGSNQPQHF
v_call: TRBV19
clone_size: .
j_call: TRBJ1-5
d_call: .

cdr3_nt: TGTGCCAGCAGCCTCGGACTAGCGGGGGTTAGTGGCACAGATACGCAGTATTTT
cdr3_aa: CASSLGLAGVSGTDTQYF
v_call: TRBV9
clone_size: few
j_call: TRBJ2-3
d_call: TRBD2

cdr3_nt: TGTGCCAGCAGCTTAGCTCAGGGAAGTCATGGCTACACCTTC
cdr3_aa: CASSLAQGSHGYTF
v_call: TRBV7-9
clone_size: few
j_call: TRBJ1-2
d_call: .

cdr3_nt: TGCGCCAGCAGCCAAGGATACAGGGGGAACACTGAAGCTTTCTTT
cdr3_aa: CASSQGYRGNTEAFF
v_call: TRBV4-1
clone_size: many
j_call: TRBJ1-1
d_call: TRBD1

cdr3_nt: TGTGCCAGCAGCAACCGACTAGCGGGGGGTATCACAGATACGCAGTATTTT
cdr3_aa: CASSNRLAGGITDTQYF
v_call: TRBV5-4
clone_size: .
j_call: TRBJ2-3
d_call: TRBD2

cdr3_nt: TGTGCCAGCAGCCGGCGGGGGGAATTAACAGATACGCAGTATTTT
cdr3_aa: CASSRRGELTDTQYF
v_call: TRBV11-2
clone_size: few
j_call: TRBJ2-3
d_call: TRBD2

cdr3_nt: TGCGCCAGCAGCTTAAACGGGGGGATTCAAGAGACCCAGTACTTC
cdr3_aa: CASSLNGGIQETQYF
v_call: TRBV5-1
clone_size: .
j_call: TRBJ2-5
d_call: TRBD2

cdr3_nt: TGTGCCAGCAGTTACTTTGCAGGGAGGATTTCCCTCCACTTT
cdr3_aa: CASSYFAGRISLHF
v_call: TRBV6-5
clone_size: few
j_call: TRBJ1-6
d_call: .

cdr3_nt: TGTGCCAGCAGCAAAGACACCCAAAACTATGGCTACACCTTC
cdr3_aa: CASSKDTQNYGYTF
v_call: TRBV7-8
clone_size: few
j_call: TRBJ1-2
d_call: .

cdr3_nt: TGCGCCAGCAGCTTGGAGGGGACTGCGAGCTCTGGGGCCAACGTCCTGACTTTC
cdr3_aa: CASSLEGTASSGANVLTF
v_call: TRBV5-1
clone_size: .
j_call: TRBJ2-6
d_call: .